A selection of T cell receptor beta chains follows, all from one sample in a study of chemoradiotherapy in HPV16-positive cancers. The assay was immunoSEQ multiplex PCR, and TCRdb's table has in-frame clones only and misses some. The repertoire holds about 25,000 clones, with around 94% as singletons. The specimen was obtained from a patient who underwent chemoradiotherapy. These receptors were collected from a human donor with HPV-associated anogenital cancer. CDR3s include the opening cysteine and the closing phenylalanine or tryptophan. Fields, in order: CDR3 DNA, CDR3 protein, V gene, clone size, J gene, D gene. A D gene is named only where the DNA matches it firmly. Clone size is shown for a subset of rows, as once, few, many or a class of expanded clone.

TGTGCCAGCAGCTCACGTCTGGCCGGTCAGCCCCAGCATTTT	CASSSRLAGQPQHF	TRBV5-6	NA	TRBJ1-5	NA
TGTGCCAGCAGTACCCTAGGGACCCAGTACTTC	CASSTLGTQYF	TRBV28	NA	TRBJ2-5	NA
TGCGCCAGCAGCCTATTAGCGGGGCAAGAGACCCAGTACTTC	CASSLLAGQETQYF	TRBV5-1	NA	TRBJ2-5	TRBD2
TGTGCCAGTAGTGTACAACAGGGGAACACTGAAGCTTTCTTT	CASSVQQGNTEAFF	TRBV19	NA	TRBJ1-1	NA
TGTGCCAGCAGCTTAGGTCCCATGGTCACCCAGTACTTC	CASSLGPMVTQYF	TRBV7-9	NA	TRBJ2-5	NA
TGTGCCTGGAGCCCCAGGGAATCACCCCTCCACTTT	CAWSPRESPLHF	TRBV30	NA	TRBJ1-6	NA
TGTGCCAGCAGCTTAGAAGGTGGGGGTCTGACTGAAGCTTTCTTT	CASSLEGGGLTEAFF	TRBV11-2	NA	TRBJ1-1	NA
TGTGCCAGCAGCTCGAACCCATCGGGACAAGGGTACGAGCAGTACTTC	CASSSNPSGQGYEQYF	TRBV2	NA	TRBJ2-7	NA
TGTGCCAGCAGACGGGGGGGCTGGAACGAGCAGTACTTC	CASRRGGWNEQYF	TRBV28	NA	TRBJ2-7	TRBD2
TGTGCCAGCAGCCAAGATCCAGGGGATTCCTACAATGAGCAGTTCTTC	CASSQDPGDSYNEQFF	TRBV14	few	TRBJ2-1	NA
TGTGCCAGCAGCTTAGCGACAGCCGGGGAGCTGTTTTTT	CASSLATAGELFF	TRBV11-2	NA	TRBJ2-2	NA
TGTGCCATCAATAGCGGGGTGGGGCGAGAGACCCAGTACTTC	CAINSGVGRETQYF	TRBV28	once	TRBJ2-5	TRBD2
TGTGCCAGCAGCTACCTTGGGACGTCGGGGAAGAACACTGAAGCTTTCTTT	CASSYLGTSGKNTEAFF	TRBV5-4	NA	TRBJ1-1	NA
TGTGCCAGTAGTGACTATAAGCTAGCGGGAGACCTGCAAGAGACCCAGTACTTC	CASSDYKLAGDLQETQYF	TRBV5-4	NA	TRBJ2-5	TRBD2
TGTGCCAGTACCAAGGGGGCGGAACCGAACACCGGGGAGCTGTTTTTT	CASTKGAEPNTGELFF	TRBV19	NA	TRBJ2-2	TRBD1
TGTGCCAGCTCACCACCCCAGAACACCGGGGAGCTGTTTTTT	CASSPPQNTGELFF	TRBV18	NA	TRBJ2-2	NA
TGTGCCAGCTCATCTGAGACAGGGGATCAGCCCCAGCATTTT	CASSSETGDQPQHF	TRBV18	once	TRBJ1-5	TRBD1
TGTGCCTCAGAACAAACATCTGGGGCCAACGTCCTGACTTTC	CASEQTSGANVLTF	TRBV7-8	NA	TRBJ2-6	NA
TGTGCCAGCAGTCCCACGACCCGGGTGCAGTACTTC	CASSPTTRVQYF	TRBV27	once	TRBJ2-7	NA
TGTGCCAGCAGAGAGGCCCCGGGGAAATACGAGCAGTACTTC	CASREAPGKYEQYF	TRBV2	NA	TRBJ2-7	NA
TGTGCCAGCAGCTTGCAGGACAGGATAACAGATACGCAGTATTTT	CASSLQDRITDTQYF	TRBV7-9	NA	TRBJ2-3	TRBD1
TGCGCCAGCAGCTTGTTGGACAGGGAATACGAGCAGTACTTC	CASSLLDREYEQYF	TRBV5-1	NA	TRBJ2-7	TRBD1
TGCGCCAGCAGCTTCATAGCGGGAGGCCCCGGTGAGCAGTTCTTC	CASSFIAGGPGEQFF	TRBV5-1	NA	TRBJ2-1	TRBD2
TGCGCCAGCAGCTTGGGAGCGGGAGTCACAGATACGCAGTATTTT	CASSLGAGVTDTQYF	TRBV5-1	NA	TRBJ2-3	TRBD2
TGTGCCAGCAGGGGGACAGCCAAAGCCGAAAAACTGTTTTTT	CASRGTAKAEKLFF	TRBV2	NA	TRBJ1-4	TRBD1
TGCAGCGTTGGAGGGGTGAGCACGGAGCCCCAGCATTTT	CSVGGVSTEPQHF	TRBV29-1	NA	TRBJ1-5	NA
TGTGCCAGCAGCTTGGTCCTGCCGGACAGCTACTATGGCTACACCTTC	CASSLVLPDSYYGYTF	TRBV5-4	NA	TRBJ1-2	NA
TGTGCCAGCAGCTTGGACAGAGCCTACACTGAAGCTTTCTTT	CASSLDRAYTEAFF	TRBV5-4	NA	TRBJ1-1	NA